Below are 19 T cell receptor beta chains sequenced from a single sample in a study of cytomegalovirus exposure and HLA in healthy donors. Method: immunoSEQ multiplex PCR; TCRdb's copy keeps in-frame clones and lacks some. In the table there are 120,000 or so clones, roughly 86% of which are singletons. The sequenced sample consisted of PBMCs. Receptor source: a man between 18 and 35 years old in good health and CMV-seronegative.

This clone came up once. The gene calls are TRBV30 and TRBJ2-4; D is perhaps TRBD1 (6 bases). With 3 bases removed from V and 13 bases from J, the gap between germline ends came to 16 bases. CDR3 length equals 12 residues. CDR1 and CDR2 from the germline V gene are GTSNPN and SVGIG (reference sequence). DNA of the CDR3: TGTGCCTGGAGCGGTACCCGGGACACCCAGTACTTC. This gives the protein CAWSGTRDTQYF.

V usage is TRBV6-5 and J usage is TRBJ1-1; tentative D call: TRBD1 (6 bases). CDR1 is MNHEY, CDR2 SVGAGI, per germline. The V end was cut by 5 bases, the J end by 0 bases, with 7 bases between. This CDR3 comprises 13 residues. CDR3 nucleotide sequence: TGTGCCAGCAGTAGACAGGTGAACACTGAAGCTTTCTTT. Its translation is CASSRQVNTEAFF.

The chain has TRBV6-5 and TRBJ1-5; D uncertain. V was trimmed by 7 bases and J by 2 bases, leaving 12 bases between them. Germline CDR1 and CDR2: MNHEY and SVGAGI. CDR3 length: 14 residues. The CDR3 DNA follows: TGTGCCAGCAAGGAGGGATCGGGCAATCAGCCCCAGCATTTT. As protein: CASKEGSGNQPQHF.

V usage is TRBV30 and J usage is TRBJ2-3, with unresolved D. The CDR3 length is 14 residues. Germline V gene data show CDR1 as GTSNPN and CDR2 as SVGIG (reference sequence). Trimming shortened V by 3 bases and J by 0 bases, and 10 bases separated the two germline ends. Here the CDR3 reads CAWRPSSSTDTQYF. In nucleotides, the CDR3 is TGTGCCTGGAGACCGAGTTCTAGCACAGATACGCAGTATTTT.

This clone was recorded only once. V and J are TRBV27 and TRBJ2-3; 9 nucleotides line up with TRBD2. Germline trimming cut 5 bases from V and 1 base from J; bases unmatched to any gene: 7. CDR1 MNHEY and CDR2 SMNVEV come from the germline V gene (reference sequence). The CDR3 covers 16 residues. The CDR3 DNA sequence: TGTGCCAGCAGTCTTCGCTTAGCGGGGGGCACAGATACGCAGTATTTT. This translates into CASSLRLAGGTDTQYF.

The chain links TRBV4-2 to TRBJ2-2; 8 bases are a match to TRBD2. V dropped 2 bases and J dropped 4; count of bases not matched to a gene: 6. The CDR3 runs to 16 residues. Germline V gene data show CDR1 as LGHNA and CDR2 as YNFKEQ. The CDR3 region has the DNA TGTGCCAGCAGCCAACCGGGACTAGAACTCACCGGGGAGCTGTTTTTT. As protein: CASSQPGLELTGELFF.

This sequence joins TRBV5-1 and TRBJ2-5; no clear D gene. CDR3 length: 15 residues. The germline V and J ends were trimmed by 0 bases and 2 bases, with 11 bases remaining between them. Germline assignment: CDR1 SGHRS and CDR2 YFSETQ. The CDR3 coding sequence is TGCGCCAGCAGCTTGGATCAGAAAATACAAGAGACCCAGTACTTC. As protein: CASSLDQKIQETQYF.

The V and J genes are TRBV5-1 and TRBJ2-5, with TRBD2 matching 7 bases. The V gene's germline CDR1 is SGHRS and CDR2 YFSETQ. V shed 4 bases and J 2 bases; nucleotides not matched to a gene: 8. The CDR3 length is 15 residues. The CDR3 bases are TGCGCCAGCAGCCCCCGGGGGGAGCGGCAAGAGACCCAGTACTTC. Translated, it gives CASSPRGERQETQYF.

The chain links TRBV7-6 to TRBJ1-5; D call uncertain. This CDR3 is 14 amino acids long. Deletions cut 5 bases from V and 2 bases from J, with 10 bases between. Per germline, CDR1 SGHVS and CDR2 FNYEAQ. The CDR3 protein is CASSAGKGNQPQHF. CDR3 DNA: TGTGCCAGCAGCGCGGGCAAGGGCAATCAGCCCCAGCATTTT.

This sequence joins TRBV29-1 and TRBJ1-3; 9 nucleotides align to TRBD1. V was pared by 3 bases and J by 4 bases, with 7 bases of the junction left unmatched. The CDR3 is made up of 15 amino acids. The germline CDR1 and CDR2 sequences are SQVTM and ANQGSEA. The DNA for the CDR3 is TGCAGCGTTGATCCTCGGACAGGGGAAGGAAACACCATATATTTT. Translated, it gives CSVDPRTGEGNTIYF.

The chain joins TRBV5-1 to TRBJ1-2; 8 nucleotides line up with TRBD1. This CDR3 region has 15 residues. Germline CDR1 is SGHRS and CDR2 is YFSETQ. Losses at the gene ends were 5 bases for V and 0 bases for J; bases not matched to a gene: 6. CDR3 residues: CASRVGTGTNYGYTF. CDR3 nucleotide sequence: TGCGCCAGCAGGGTCGGGACAGGCACTAACTATGGCTACACCTTC. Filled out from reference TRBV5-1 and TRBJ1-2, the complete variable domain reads KAGVTQTPRYLIKTRGQQVTLSCSPISGHRSVSWYQQTPGQGLQFLFEYFSETQRNKGNFPGRFSGRQFSNSRSEMNVSTLELGDSALYLCASRVGTGTNYGYTFGSGTRLTVV.

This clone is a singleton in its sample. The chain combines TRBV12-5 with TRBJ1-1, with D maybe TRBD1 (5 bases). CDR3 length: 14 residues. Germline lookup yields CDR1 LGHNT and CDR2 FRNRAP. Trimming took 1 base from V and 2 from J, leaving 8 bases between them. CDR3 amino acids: CASGLGQFNTEAFF. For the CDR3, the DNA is TGTGCTAGTGGTTTGGGACAGTTTAACACTGAAGCTTTCTTT.

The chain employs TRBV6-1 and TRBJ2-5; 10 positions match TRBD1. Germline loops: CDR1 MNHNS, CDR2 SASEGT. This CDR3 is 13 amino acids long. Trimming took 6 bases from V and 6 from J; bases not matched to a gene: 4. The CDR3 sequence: CASRTGGAQTQYF. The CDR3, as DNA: TGTGCCAGCAGGACAGGGGGCGCGCAGACCCAGTACTTC.

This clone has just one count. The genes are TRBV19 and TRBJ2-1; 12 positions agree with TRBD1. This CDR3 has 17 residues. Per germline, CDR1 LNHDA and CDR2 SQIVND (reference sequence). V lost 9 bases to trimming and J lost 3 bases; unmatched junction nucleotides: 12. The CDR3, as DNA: TGTGCCAGCAGACCGGGACAGGGGGCATCTAGCTACAATGAGCAGTTCTTC. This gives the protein CASRPGQGASSYNEQFF. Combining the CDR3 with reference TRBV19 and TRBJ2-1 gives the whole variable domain DGGITQSPKYLFRKEGQNVTLSCEQNLNHDAMYWYRQDPGQGLRLIYYSQIVNDFQKGDIAEGYSVSREKKESFPLTVTSAQKNPTAFYLCASRPGQGASSYNEQFFGPGTRLTVL.

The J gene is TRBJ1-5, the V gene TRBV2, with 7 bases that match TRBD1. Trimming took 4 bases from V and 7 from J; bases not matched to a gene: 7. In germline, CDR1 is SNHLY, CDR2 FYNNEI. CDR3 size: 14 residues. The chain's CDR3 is CASSGGTVGQPQHF. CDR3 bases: TGTGCCAGCAGTGGGGGGACAGTGGGGCAGCCCCAGCATTTT.

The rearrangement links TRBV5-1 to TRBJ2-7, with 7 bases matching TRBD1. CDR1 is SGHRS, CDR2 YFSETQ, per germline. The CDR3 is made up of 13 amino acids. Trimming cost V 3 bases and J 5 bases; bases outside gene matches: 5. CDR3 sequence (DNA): TGCGCCAGCAGCTACCGGGACAGCAACGAGCAGTACTTC. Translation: CASSYRDSNEQYF.

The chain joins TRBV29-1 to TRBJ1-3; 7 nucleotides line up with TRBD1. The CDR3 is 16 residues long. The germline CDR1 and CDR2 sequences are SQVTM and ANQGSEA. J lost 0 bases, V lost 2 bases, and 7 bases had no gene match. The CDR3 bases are TGCAGCGTTGAAATAACAGGGGAAACCTCTGGAAACACCATATATTTT. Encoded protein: CSVEITGETSGNTIYF.

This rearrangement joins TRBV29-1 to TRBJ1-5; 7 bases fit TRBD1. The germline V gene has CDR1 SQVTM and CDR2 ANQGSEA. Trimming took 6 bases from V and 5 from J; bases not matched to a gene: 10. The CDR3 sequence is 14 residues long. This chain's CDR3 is CSVATGAPHQPQHF. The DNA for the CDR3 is TGCAGCGTAGCTACAGGGGCCCCCCATCAGCCCCAGCATTTT.

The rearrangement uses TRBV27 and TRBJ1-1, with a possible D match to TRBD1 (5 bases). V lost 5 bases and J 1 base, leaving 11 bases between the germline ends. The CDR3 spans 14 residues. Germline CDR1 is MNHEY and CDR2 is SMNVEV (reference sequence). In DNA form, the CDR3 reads TGTGCCAGCAGTCCCCGACAGAGGAACACTGAAGCTTTCTTT. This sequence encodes CASSPRQRNTEAFF.